Listed below are T cell receptor beta chains from one sample, sequenced in a study of blood T cells in healthy people across ages. MiXCR was run by TCRdb on the 5' RACE reads, yielding one entry per CDR3 protein. The data hold some 1.6 million distinct CDR3 sequences, with about 35% observed a single time. The source material was blood. The receptors here all came from a woman aged 25 to 39 in good health. CDR3s include the opening cysteine and the closing phenylalanine or tryptophan. The D gene is left open where the match is weak. Not every row has a clone size; where given, it reads once, few, many or a size class.

v_call: TRBV6-6
clone_size: once
j_call: TRBJ2-1
d_call: .
cdr3_aa: CAGSYSSGRPDEQFF
cdr3_nt: TGTGCCGGCAGTTACTCGTCAGGGAGACCGGATGAGCAGTTCTTC

v_call: TRBV4-1
clone_size: few
j_call: TRBJ2-5
d_call: .
cdr3_aa: CASSLWPGAQETQYF
cdr3_nt: TGCGCCAGCAGCCTCTGGCCGGGAGCACAAGAGACCCAGTACTTC

v_call: TRBV20-1
clone_size: few
j_call: TRBJ2-2
d_call: TRBD1
cdr3_aa: CSAKPGQGNTGELFF
cdr3_nt: TGCAGTGCCAAACCGGGACAGGGGAACACCGGGGAGCTGTTTTTT

v_call: TRBV27
clone_size: medium-sized
j_call: TRBJ2-7
d_call: .
cdr3_aa: CASSPRAGVPYEQYF
cdr3_nt: TGTGCCAGCAGTCCTCGGGCGGGCGTGCCCTACGAGCAGTACTTC

v_call: TRBV20-1
clone_size: few
j_call: TRBJ1-2
d_call: TRBD1
cdr3_aa: CSAMTGGGDGYTF
cdr3_nt: TGCAGTGCTATGACAGGGGGCGGGGATGGCTACACCTTC

v_call: TRBV13
clone_size: few
j_call: TRBJ2-7
d_call: .
cdr3_aa: CASGPLSYEQYF
cdr3_nt: TGTGCCAGCGGGCCCCTCTCCTACGAGCAGTACTTC

v_call: TRBV9
clone_size: .
j_call: TRBJ1-2
d_call: .
cdr3_aa: CASSVSLDRGLPNYGYTF
cdr3_nt: .

v_call: TRBV19
clone_size: .
j_call: TRBJ2-7
d_call: TRBD1
cdr3_aa: CASSPQRTGRQSYEQYF
cdr3_nt: TGTGCCAGTAGTCCCCAGCGGACAGGACGACAGTCCTACGAGCAGTACTTC

v_call: TRBV5-6
clone_size: .
j_call: TRBJ2-1
d_call: .
cdr3_aa: CASSFSAGYNEQFF
cdr3_nt: TGTGCCAGCAGCTTTAGCGCGGGTTACAATGAGCAGTTCTTC

v_call: TRBV5-6
clone_size: .
j_call: TRBJ1-4
d_call: .
cdr3_aa: CASSLGGTYNEKLFF
cdr3_nt: TGTGCCAGCAGCTTGGGAGGGACATATAATGAAAAACTGTTTTTT

v_call: TRBV5-1
clone_size: .
j_call: TRBJ1-2
d_call: .
cdr3_aa: CASSPEGRGDGYTF
cdr3_nt: TGCGCCAGCAGCCCGGAGGGGCGCGGGGATGGCTACACCTTC

v_call: TRBV7-8
clone_size: few
j_call: TRBJ2-5
d_call: .
cdr3_aa: CASSLLPPLQETQYF
cdr3_nt: TGTGCCAGCAGCTTACTTCCCCCACTCCAAGAGACCCAGTACTTC

v_call: TRBV12-3/TRBV12-4
clone_size: few
j_call: TRBJ1-6
d_call: TRBD1
cdr3_aa: CASSLGDRYNSPLHF
cdr3_nt: TGTGCCAGCAGTTTAGGGGACAGATATAATTCACCCCTCCACTTT